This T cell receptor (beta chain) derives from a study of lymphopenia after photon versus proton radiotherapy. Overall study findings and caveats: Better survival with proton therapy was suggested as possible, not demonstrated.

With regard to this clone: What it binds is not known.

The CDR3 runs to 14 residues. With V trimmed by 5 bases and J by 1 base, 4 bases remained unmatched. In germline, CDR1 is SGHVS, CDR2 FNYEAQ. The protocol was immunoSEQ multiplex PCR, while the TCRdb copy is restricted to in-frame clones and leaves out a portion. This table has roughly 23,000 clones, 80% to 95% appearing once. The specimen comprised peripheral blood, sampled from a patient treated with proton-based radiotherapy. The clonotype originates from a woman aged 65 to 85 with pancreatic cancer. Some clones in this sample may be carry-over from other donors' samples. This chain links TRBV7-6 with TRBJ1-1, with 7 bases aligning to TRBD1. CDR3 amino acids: CASSLGTANTEAFF. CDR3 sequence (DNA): TGTGCCAGCAGCCTCGGGACAGCGAACACTGAAGCTTTCTTT.